The T cell receptor beta chain described here comes from a study of blood T cell repertoires in COVID-19 (dated by TCRdb to the early 2020s). In the study overall: Samples covering the acute and convalescent phases of COVID-19 were provided by collaborators in the United States, Italy and Spain. The samples were drawn from the first 160 participants of the ongoing ImmuneRACE study and from 950 to 1,500 subjects provided by 6 global collaborators. The repertoires were made available in a free public database intended to serve as a resource for research on the immune response to SARS-CoV-2. Where available, HLA class I and class II types were taken from metadata supplied by the sample provider and were not determined by assay-based typing. The dataset comprised deeply sampled blood TCRbeta repertoires from subjects exposed to, actively infected with, or recovered from COVID-19. Sample metadata almost always included a de-identified subject ID, COVID-19 status, age in years and sex. The prospective study material was composed of cDNA or gDNA derived from T cells, B-cell-depleted T cells, or PBMCs. Here is what the overall study found, with its caveats: Clinical and demographic metadata were provided uncurated, with the amount varying by source and participant.

CDR1 and CDR2 were assigned from the germline V gene as SGHTA and FQGNSA. V is cut by 7 bases and J by 2 bases, and the space between the germline ends is 15 bases. Reading from cysteine to phenylalanine, the CDR3 counts 14 amino acids. Kept here is only the CDR3 DNA, which spans 42 bases and is read in frame from base 1. The immunoSEQ Assay, a bias-controlled multiplex PCR, was used to amplify TCRbeta CDR3 regions from genomic DNA. The original pipeline was this. The number of nucleated cells in each sample was estimated by amplification of reference gene primers within the assay. To quantify the absolute abundance of each unique TCRbeta CDR3 rearrangement, sequence reads were collapsed and filtered. For each sample, productive Simpson clonality was calculated as the square root of Simpson's diversity index over productive rearrangements. Entries here come from immuneACCESS through TCRdb and include only in-frame sequences with V and J called. Some clones fail to appear in such tables; in the studies checked, an unresolved V gene covers under half of the shortfall, and the cause of the remainder is unknown. D and trimming were read from the DNA, whereas the V and J calls and clone size are those reported in that table. The sample includes fewer than 250,000 clones, with 65% to 90% observed a single time. The top ten clonotypes cover more than 8.5% of the sample.

Participants in the prospective study were aged roughly 18 to 90 years, lived in approximately 26 United States geographic areas, and enrolled through a virtual design. In the prospective study, cohorts were assigned on the basis of participant-reported clinical history obtained from a screening survey and a study questionnaire. In the prospective study, mobile phlebotomists collected whole blood, serum and a nasopharyngeal or oropharyngeal swab from each participant. Additional blood draws and questionnaires over an approximately two-month period could optionally be provided by prospective study participants. Before DNA extraction, blood samples from the prospective study were shipped at room temperature or frozen. With regard to this clone: Its antigen remains unidentified. No base quality information exists; no much larger clone differs at one position.

Material for sequencing was PBMCs or T cells enriched from blood (not recorded which). The TCR originated in a woman in her fifties or sixties with acute COVID-19. This chain joins TRBV7-2 to TRBJ2-7; D gene: possibly TRBD1, on 5 matching bases. The CDR3 reads CASKDTMGTYEQYF. Here is the DNA: TGTGCCAGCAAGGACACCATGGGAACCTACGAGCAGTACTTC.